This TCR beta chain comes out of a study of long-term antiretroviral therapy in people with HIV. The authors ran the immunoSEQ assay, v3.0, at survey level. Sequencing was designed to cover about 40,000-55,000 T-cell genomes in each sample. Sequenced by immunoSEQ multiplex PCR; TCRdb stores in-frame clones only, minus some. In the table there are approximately 37,000 clones, around 83% of which are singletons. Looked up from germline, CDR1 is MNHEY and CDR2 is SMNVEV (reference sequence). Deletions cut 8 bases from V and 6 bases from J, with 17 bases between. This CDR3 is built from 14 residues. The material sequenced was unsorted PBMCs, taken 1 year after starting antiretroviral therapy. This chain joins TRBV27 and TRBJ1-5; D perhaps matches TRBD1 (6 bases). The source is a man between 18 and 29 years old with HIV. The CDR3 here is CASGNRERGQPQHF. The CDR3 nucleotides read TGTGCCAGCGGGAACAGGGAAAGGGGTCAGCCCCAGCATTTT.